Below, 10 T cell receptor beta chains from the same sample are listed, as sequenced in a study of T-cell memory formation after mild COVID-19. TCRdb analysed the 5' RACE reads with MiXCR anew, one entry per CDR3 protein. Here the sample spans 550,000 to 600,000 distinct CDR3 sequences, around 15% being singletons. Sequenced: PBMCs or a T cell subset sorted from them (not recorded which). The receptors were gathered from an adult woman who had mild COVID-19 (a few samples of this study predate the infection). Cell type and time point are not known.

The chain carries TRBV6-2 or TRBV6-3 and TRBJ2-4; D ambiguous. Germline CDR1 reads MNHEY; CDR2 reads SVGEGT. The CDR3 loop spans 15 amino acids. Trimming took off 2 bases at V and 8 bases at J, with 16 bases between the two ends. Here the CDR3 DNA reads TGTGCCAGCAGTTACAGTACTATTGACCCCGACATTCAGTACTTC. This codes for CASSYSTIDPDIQYF.

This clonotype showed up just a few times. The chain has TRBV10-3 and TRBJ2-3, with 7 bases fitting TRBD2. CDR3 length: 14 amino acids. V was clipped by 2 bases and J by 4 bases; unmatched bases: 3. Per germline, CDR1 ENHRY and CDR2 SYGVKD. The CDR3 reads CAISEPGGADTQYF. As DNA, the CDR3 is TGTGCCATCAGTGAGCCGGGGGGTGCAGATACGCAGTATTTT.

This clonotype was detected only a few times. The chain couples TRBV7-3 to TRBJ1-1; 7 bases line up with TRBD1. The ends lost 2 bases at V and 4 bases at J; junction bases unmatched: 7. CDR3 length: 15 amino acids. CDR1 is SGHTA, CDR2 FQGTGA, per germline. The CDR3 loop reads CASSLDRVSVTEAFF. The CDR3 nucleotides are TGTGCCAGCAGCTTAGACAGGGTTAGTGTCACTGAAGCTTTCTTT.

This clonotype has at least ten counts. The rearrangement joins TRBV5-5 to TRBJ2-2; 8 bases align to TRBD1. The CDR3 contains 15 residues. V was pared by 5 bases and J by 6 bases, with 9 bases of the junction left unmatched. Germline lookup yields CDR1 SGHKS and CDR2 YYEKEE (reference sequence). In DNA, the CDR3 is TGTGCCAGCAGGACCGGACAGGGATGGCCCGGGGAGCTGTTTTTT. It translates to CASRTGQGWPGELFF.

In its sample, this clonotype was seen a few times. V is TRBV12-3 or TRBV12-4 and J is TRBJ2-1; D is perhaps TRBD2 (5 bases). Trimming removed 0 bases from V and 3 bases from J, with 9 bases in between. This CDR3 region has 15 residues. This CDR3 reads CASSLAGEHYNEQFF. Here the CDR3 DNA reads TGTGCCAGCAGTTTAGCGGGAGAGCACTACAATGAGCAGTTCTTC.

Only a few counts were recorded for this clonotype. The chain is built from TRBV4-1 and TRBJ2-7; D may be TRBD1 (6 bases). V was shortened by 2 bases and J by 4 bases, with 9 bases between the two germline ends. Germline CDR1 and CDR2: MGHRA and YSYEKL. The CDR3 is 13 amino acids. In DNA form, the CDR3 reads TGCGCCAGCAGCCAAACAGGGATGTACGAGCAGTACTTC. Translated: CASSQTGMYEQYF.

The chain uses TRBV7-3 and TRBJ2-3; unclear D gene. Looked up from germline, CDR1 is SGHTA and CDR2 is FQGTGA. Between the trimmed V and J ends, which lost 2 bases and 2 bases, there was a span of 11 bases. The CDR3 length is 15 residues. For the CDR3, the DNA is TGTGCCAGCAGCTTAGCCGCCCAAAACACAGATACGCAGTATTTT. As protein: CASSLAAQNTDTQYF.

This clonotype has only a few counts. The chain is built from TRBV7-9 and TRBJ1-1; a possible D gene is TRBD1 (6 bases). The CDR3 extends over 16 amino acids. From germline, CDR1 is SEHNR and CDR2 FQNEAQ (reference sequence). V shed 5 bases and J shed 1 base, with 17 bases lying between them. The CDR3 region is CASSALQGVANTEAFF. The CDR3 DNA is TGTGCCAGCAGCGCCTTACAGGGAGTGGCGAACACTGAAGCTTTCTTT.

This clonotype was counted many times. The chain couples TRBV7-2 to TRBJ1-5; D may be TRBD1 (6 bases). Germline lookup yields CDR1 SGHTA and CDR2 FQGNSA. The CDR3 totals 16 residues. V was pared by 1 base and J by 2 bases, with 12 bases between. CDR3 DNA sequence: TGTGCCAGCAGCTTAGATACAGGGATGGGCAATCAGCCCCAGCATTTT. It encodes CASSLDTGMGNQPQHF.

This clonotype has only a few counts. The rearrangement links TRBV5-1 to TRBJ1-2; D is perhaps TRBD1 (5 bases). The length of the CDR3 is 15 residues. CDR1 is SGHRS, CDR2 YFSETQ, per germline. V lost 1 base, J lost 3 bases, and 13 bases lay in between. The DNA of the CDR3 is TGCGCCAGCAGCTTGACCGGGGCGAGCTACTATGGCTACACCTTC. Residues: CASSLTGASYYGYTF.